This TCR beta chain was documented in a study of blood T cell repertoires in COVID-19. Study overall: COVID-19 samples collected from the United States, Italy and Spain covered acute and convalescent phases.

Original analysis: Amplification from reference gene primers served as the basis for estimated nucleated cell counts. The data were produced by immunoSEQ multiplex PCR, yet TCRdb's version contains in-frame clones alone and is incomplete. V and J calls plus clone size are reproduced from that table; the DNA served to infer D and trimming. The table has a few hundred thousand clones, roughly 87% seen once. Everyone who took part was 18 to 89 years old, and they came from 24 US areas. Which cohort a participant joined came from the clinical history participants gave. Germline lookup yields CDR1 SEHNR and CDR2 FQNEAQ (reference sequence). The CDR3 length is 14 residues. The J segment lost 3 bases and the V segment lost 4 bases, leaving 3 bases of the junction unmatched.

This receptor was identified in a woman aged 25 to 39 who had recovered from COVID-19. Sequenced input: PBMCs or T cells enriched from blood (not recorded which). The chain links TRBV7-9 to TRBJ2-7; 10 bases match TRBD1. The CDR3 loop reads CASSYDRGLYEQYF. As DNA, the CDR3 is TGTGCCAGCAGCTACGACAGGGGGCTCTACGAGCAGTACTTC.